The rows below give T cell receptor beta chains drawn from one sample of a study of T cells in Graves' hyperthyroidism and ophthalmopathy. MiXCR was run by TCRdb on the multiplex PCR reads, yielding one entry per CDR3 protein. This table has almost 600,000 distinct CDR3 sequences, around 13% appearing once. Sequencing was carried out using blood. These receptors originate from a woman aged 25 to 39 with Graves' hyperthyroidism that later progressed to Graves' ophthalmopathy. CDR3s include the opening cysteine and the closing phenylalanine or tryptophan. Each record gives: V gene, J gene, D gene, CDR3 protein. The D gene is left open where the match is weak.

TRBV5-6	TRBJ1-2	TRBD1	CASSPTGTGGRYTF
TRBV27	TRBJ2-2	.	CARPPGPTAYTGELFF
TRBV20-1	TRBJ1-5	.	CSAAQNQPQHF
TRBV24-1	TRBJ2-1	TRBD2	CATSDPLNLAGDHFLAGDHNEQFF
TRBV12-3/TRBV12-4	TRBJ2-7	TRBD1	CASSSTRDRPFYEQYF
TRBV12-3/TRBV12-4	TRBJ1-2	.	CASSLLPGVGYGYTF
TRBV7-2	TRBJ2-1	TRBD2	CASSFGLAGFNEQFF
TRBV12-3/TRBV12-4	TRBJ2-1	TRBD2	CASSLALAGLSSYNEQFF
TRBV25-1	TRBJ2-1	.	CASSAIGHEQFF
TRBV11-2	TRBJ2-7	.	CASRLGNGVAYEQYF
TRBV29-1	TRBJ2-2	.	CSALGASPAGELFF
TRBV5-1	TRBJ1-1	.	CASSLSDANTEAFF
TRBV3-1	TRBJ2-1	TRBD2	CASSQGAGGFDEQFF
TRBV6-1	TRBJ1-6	TRBD1	CASRSRTQDRPNSPLHF
TRBV20-1	TRBJ2-1	TRBD2	CSAKLAGETSLFF
TRBV12-3/TRBV12-4	TRBJ2-1	.	CVSSLLRGHEQFF
TRBV6-1	TRBJ2-1	TRBD2	CASTRAGAFNEQFF
TRBV7-9	TRBJ2-7	TRBD1	CASSLGQGSDEQYF
TRBV7-9	TRBJ1-2	.	CASSFRDLEGYTF
TRBV3-1	TRBJ2-1	.	CASSLSLGSYNEQFF
TRBV20-1	TRBJ2-1	.	CSARSSDIYNEQFF
TRBV30	TRBJ2-1	.	CAWRDHNEQFF
TRBV20-1	TRBJ2-5	.	CSAWDPYPGATQYF
TRBV24-1	TRBJ2-2	.	CATSGVLASQGAGELFF
TRBV20-1	TRBJ1-1	.	CSATPRLGIMNTEAFF
TRBV7-3	TRBJ1-3	.	CASSQSNTIYF
TRBV7-9	TRBJ2-2	.	CASSSPRDSPGTGELFF
TRBV27	TRBJ1-6	.	CASSLKALYNSPLHF
TRBV15	TRBJ1-1	TRBD1	CATSNRGWLRVNTEAFF
TRBV30	TRBJ1-1	.	CAWTIGTNTEAFF
TRBV28	TRBJ1-3	.	CASRQPFVGNTIYF
TRBV5-8	TRBJ1-2	TRBD1	CASSLEGRGTGYTF